These T cell receptor beta chains were read from a single sample in a study of blood T cell repertoires in COVID-19. Repertoires were generated with immunoSEQ multiplex PCR, while TCRdb's copy carries only in-frame clones and drops some. In the table there are about 59,000 clones, approximately 80% of which are singletons. Sequenced input: peripheral blood. The receptor set was obtained from a man aged 60 to 75 with acute or convalescent COVID-19. Both conserved end residues are trimmed from each CDR3. The size entry is marked missing in some rows and otherwise reads once, few, many or a size class.

j_gene	v_gene	abundance	CDR3aa
TRBJ2-4	TRBV5-6	-	ASSLNSLAKNIQY
TRBJ2-1	TRBV30	once	AWSVRGGEQF
TRBJ1-6	TRBV27	-	ASSLYGRVGSPLH
TRBJ1-1	TRBV11-1	few	ASSLGDRGQYAEAF
TRBJ1-3	TRBV5-1	-	ASSVTVNGNTIY
TRBJ1-5	TRBV6-5	-	ASSQGADQPQH
TRBJ2-1	TRBV7-2	-	ASRGRGTFNEQF
TRBJ1-2	TRBV5-4	few	ASRSGTGGPTYSYT
TRBJ1-2	TRBV6-5	-	ASSQGVYGYT
TRBJ2-7	TRBV11-2	-	ASSPQRVTVYEQY
TRBJ1-4	TRBV29-1	once	SVEVQLNEKLF
TRBJ2-3	TRBV18	-	ASSPPDIYRDTQY
TRBJ2-6	TRBV6-4	-	ASSERNSGANVLT
TRBJ1-2	TRBV6-5	-	ASIGTANYGYT
TRBJ2-5	TRBV5-1	-	ASSLGHNRAGETQY
TRBJ1-5	TRBV30	-	AWSQGAGSNQPQH
TRBJ2-7	TRBV9	-	ASSVGVSSYEQY
TRBJ1-3	TRBV7-2	-	ASSPLTGNTIY
TRBJ1-3	TRBV2	-	ASTGEWSGNTIY
TRBJ2-3	TRBV18	-	ASSPPWREDTQY
TRBJ2-7	TRBV6-1	-	ASSDLRRGEQY
TRBJ2-3	TRBV7-9	-	ASSYGQGAMDTQY
TRBJ2-1	TRBV30	-	AWSVPRTVYNEQF
TRBJ1-2	TRBV5-1	few	ASSLSTGSGIYGYT
TRBJ1-6	TRBV19	-	ASSFQGLQDSPLH
TRBJ2-7	TRBV7-9	-	ASSSFGGRNIGEQY
TRBJ2-3	TRBV15	-	ATSRTSGGAIQAPRDTQY
TRBJ2-7	TRBV19	-	ASTASGGADGYEQY
TRBJ1-4	TRBV30	-	ASARTGQEKLF
TRBJ1-2	TRBV2	-	ASTPTGVNYGYT
TRBJ2-7	TRBV10-3	-	AISESLYEQY
TRBJ2-7	TRBV7-6	few	ASSSGGHEQY
TRBJ2-7	TRBV15	-	ATSRSQGAPYEQY
TRBJ1-1	TRBV19	-	ASRQTGVVTNTEAF
TRBJ1-1	TRBV7-9	-	ASSLTRQNTEAF
TRBJ2-7	TRBV21-1	-	ASSPRAGSSYEQY
TRBJ2-3	TRBV24-1	-	ATSDPGQPTDTQY
TRBJ2-7	TRBV30	few	AWATNSYEQY
TRBJ2-7	TRBV28	few	ASSSTGYSYEQY
TRBJ1-2	TRBV2	-	ASSRQGDYGYT
TRBJ1-2	TRBV10-1	-	ASSVVEVSTYGYT
TRBJ2-5	TRBV6-5	-	ASSRDRDETQY
TRBJ1-3	TRBV5-1	-	ASSFRGPLSGNTIY
TRBJ2-3	TRBV6-5	-	ASRSSGTGKEGQY